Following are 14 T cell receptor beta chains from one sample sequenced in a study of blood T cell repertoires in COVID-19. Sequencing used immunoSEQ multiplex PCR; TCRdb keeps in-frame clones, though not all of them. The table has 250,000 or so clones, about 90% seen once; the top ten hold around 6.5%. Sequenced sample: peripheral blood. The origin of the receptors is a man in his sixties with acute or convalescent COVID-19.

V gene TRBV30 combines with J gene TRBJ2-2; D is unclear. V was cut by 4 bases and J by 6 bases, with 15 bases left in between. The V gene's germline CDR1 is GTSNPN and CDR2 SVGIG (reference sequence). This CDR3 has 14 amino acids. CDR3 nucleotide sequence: TGTGCCTGGACGGAATCTTGGGCTGCCGGGGAGCTGTTTTTT. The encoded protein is CAWTESWAAGELFF.

Here the CDR3 DNA reads TGTGCCAGCAGTTTAGGCAAGAACGAGCAGTACTTC. Its translation is CASSLGKNEQYF. This rearrangement joins TRBV28 to TRBJ2-7, with no clear D. Germline V gene data show CDR1 as MDHEN and CDR2 as SYDVKM. This CDR3 has 12 residues. Trimming removed 2 bases from V and 5 bases from J, with 7 bases in between.

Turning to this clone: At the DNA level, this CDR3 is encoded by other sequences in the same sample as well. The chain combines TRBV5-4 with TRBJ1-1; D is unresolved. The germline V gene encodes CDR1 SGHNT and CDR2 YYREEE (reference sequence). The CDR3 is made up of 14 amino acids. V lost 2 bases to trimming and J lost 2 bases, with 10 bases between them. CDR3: CASSFVAVNTEAFF. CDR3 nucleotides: TGTGCCAGCAGCTTTGTGGCTGTCAACACTGAAGCTTTCTTT.

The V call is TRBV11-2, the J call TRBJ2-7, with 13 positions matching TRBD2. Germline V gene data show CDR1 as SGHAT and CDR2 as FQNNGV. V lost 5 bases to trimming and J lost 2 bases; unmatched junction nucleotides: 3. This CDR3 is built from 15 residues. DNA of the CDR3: TGTGCCAGCAGCGGGGGACTAGCGGGGACCTACGAGCAGTACTTC. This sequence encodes CASSGGLAGTYEQYF.

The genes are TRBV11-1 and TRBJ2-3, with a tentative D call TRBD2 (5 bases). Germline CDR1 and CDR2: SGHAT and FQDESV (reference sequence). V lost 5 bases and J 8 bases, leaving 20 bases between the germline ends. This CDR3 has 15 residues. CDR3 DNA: TGTGCCAGCAGCGCTTCCGGGAAGACGTCGACTACGCAGTATTTT. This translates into CASSASGKTSTTQYF.

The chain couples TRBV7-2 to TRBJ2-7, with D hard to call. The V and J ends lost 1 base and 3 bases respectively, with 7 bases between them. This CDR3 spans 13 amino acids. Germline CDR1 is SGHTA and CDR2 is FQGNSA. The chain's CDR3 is CASSLDPGYEQYF. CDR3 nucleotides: TGTGCCAGCAGCTTAGACCCCGGCTACGAGCAGTACTTC.

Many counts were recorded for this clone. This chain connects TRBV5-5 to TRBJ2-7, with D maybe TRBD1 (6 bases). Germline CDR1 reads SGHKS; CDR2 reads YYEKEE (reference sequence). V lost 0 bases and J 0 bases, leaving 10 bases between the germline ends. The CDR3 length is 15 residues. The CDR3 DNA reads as TGTGCCAGCAGCTTGGGGCAGGGGAGCTCCTACGAGCAGTACTTC. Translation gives CASSLGQGSSYEQYF.

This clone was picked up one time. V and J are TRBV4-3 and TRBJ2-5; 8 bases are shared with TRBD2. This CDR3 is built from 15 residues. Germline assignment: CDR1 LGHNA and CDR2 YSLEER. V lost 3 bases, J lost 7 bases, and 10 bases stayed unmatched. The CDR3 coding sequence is TGCGCCAGCAGCCAGGATTTAGCGGGGTCAATGACCCAGTACTTC. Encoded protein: CASSQDLAGSMTQYF.

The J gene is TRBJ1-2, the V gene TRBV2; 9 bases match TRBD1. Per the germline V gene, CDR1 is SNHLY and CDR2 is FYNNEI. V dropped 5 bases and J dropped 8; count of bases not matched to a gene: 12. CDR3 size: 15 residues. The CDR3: CASSTNIGTGSGYTF. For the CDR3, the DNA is TGTGCCAGCAGTACTAACATAGGGACAGGGAGCGGCTACACCTTC.

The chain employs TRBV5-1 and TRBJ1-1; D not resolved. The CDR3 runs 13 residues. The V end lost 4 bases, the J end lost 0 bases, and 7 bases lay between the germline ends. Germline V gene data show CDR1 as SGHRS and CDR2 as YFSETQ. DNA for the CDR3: TGCGCCAGCAGCGCGGGCCTGAACACTGAAGCTTTCTTT. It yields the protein CASSAGLNTEAFF.

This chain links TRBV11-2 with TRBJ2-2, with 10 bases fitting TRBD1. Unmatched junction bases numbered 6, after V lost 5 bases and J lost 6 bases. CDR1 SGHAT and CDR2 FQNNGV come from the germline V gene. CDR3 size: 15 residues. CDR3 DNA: TGTGCCAGCAGCCCGACAGGGGGCGCCGCCGGGGAGCTGTTTTTT. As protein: CASSPTGGAAGELFF.

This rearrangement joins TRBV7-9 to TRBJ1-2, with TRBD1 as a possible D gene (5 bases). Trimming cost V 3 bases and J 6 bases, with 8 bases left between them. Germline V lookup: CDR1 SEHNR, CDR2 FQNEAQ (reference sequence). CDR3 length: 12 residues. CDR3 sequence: CASSFSGDGYTF. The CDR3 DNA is TGTGCCAGCAGCTTTTCGGGGGATGGCTACACCTTC.

CDR3 sequence (DNA): TGCAGCGTTGAAGATGAGACAGGGGGGACCTACGAGCAGTACTTC. Residues: CSVEDETGGTYEQYF. This chain links TRBV29-1 with TRBJ2-7; 9 bases line up with TRBD1. The CDR3 length is 15 residues. CDR1 is SQVTM and CDR2 is ANQGSEA in the germline V gene. The ends lost 0 bases at V and 2 bases at J; junction bases unmatched: 5.

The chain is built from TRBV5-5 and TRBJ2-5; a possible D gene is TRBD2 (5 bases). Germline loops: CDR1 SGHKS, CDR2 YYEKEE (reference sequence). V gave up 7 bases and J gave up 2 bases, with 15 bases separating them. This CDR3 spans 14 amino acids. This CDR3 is CASGVMGRQETQYF. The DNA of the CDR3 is TGTGCCAGCGGCGTCATGGGGAGACAAGAGACCCAGTACTTC.